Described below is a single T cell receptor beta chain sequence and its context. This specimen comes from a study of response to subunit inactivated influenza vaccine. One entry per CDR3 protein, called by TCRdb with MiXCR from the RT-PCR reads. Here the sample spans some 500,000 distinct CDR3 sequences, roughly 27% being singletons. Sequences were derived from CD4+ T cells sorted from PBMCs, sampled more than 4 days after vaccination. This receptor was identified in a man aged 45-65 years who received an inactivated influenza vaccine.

The CDR3 spells CASSPGPPVQETQYF. CDR3 bases: TGTGCCAGCAGCCCTGGACCGCCCGTCCAAGAGACCCAGTACTTC. The chain links TRBV7-2 to TRBJ2-5; D unclear. Germline values: CDR1 SGHTA, CDR2 FQGNSA. This CDR3 is built from 15 residues. V was shortened by 5 bases and J by 1 base, with 14 bases between the two germline ends.